These T cell receptor beta chains were read from a single sample in a study of CD8 T cells in ankylosing spondylitis. Via MiXCR, TCRdb re-called the 5' RACE reads, giving one row per CDR3 protein. Of 150,000 to 200,000 distinct CDR3 sequences in the sample, under 14% were seen once. Sequenced input: blood, either unsorted or a sorted T cell fraction (not recorded which). Receptor source: a male donor with ankylosing spondylitis or in good health (not recorded which). Both conserved end residues are part of each CDR3. The D gene is left open where the match is weak. Size values are once, few and many counts, or a class for expanded clones, and some rows have none.

d_gene | j_gene | abundance | len | v_gene | CDR3aa | CDR3nt
. | TRBJ1-6 | many | 14 | TRBV19 | CASRTGRLNSPLHF | TGTGCCAGCAGAACGGGGAGGTTAAATTCACCCCTCCACTTT
. | TRBJ2-7 | many | 12 | TRBV20-1 | CSARAASYEQYF | TGCAGTGCCCGGGCCGCCTCCTACGAGCAGTACTTC
. | TRBJ1-2 | many | 16 | TRBV4-1 | CASSQDNDRSSYGYTF | TGCGCCAGCAGCCAAGATAATGACAGGTCCTCCTATGGCTACACCTTC
. | TRBJ2-1 | many | 15 | TRBV4-3 | CASSQERQVYNEQFF | TGCGCCAGCAGCCAAGAAAGGCAGGTCTACAATGAGCAGTTCTTC
TRBD2 | TRBJ2-2 | . | 20 | TRBV5-1 | CASSLENPLAGGANTAELFF | TGCGCCAGCAGCTTGGAAAATCCTCTTGCGGGGGGCGCCAACACCGCGGAGCTGTTTTTT
TRBD2 | TRBJ2-5 | . | 13 | TRBV20-1 | CSGGAEIQETQYF | TGCAGCGGGGGGGCCGAGATCCAAGAGACCCAGTACTTC
. | TRBJ2-2 | many | 20 | TRBV24-1 | CATSDLGDRPAVMLTGELFF | TGTGCCACCAGTGATTTAGGTGACAGGCCGGCGGTTATGTTGACCGGGGAGCTGTTTTTT
. | TRBJ1-3 | many | 15 | TRBV20-1 | CSARERTASGNTIYF | TGCAGTGCTAGAGAGCGGACAGCCTCTGGAAACACCATATATTTT
TRBD1 | TRBJ2-7 | . | 16 | TRBV7-6 | CASSLAGTGPYYEQYF | TGTGCCAGCAGCTTAGCCGGGACAGGCCCCTACTACGAGCAGTACTTC
. | TRBJ2-7 | medium-sized | 13 | TRBV29-1 | CSVEQDSHYEQYF | TGCAGCGTTGAACAGGACAGCCACTACGAGCAGTACTTC
TRBD2 | TRBJ2-7 | many | 17 | TRBV4-1 | CASSQMQVAGGIYEQYF | TGCGCCAGCAGCCAAATGCAGGTAGCGGGAGGGATCTACGAGCAGTACTTC
. | TRBJ2-1 | few | 12 | TRBV5-1 | CASSLIPYEQFF | TGCGCCAGCAGCTTGATTCCGTATGAGCAGTTCTTC
. | TRBJ2-4 | . | 14 | TRBV5-1 | CASSRGDDLGIQYF | TGCGCCAGCAGCCGAGGTGATGACTTGGGCATTCAGTACTTC
TRBD1 | TRBJ1-6 | . | 16 | TRBV18 | CASSKDRAFINSPLHF | TGTGCCAGCTCAAAAGACAGGGCGTTTATTAATTCACCCCTCCACTTT
TRBD1 | TRBJ1-1 | many | 15 | TRBV5-1 | CASSPRTGGSTEAFF | TGCGCCAGCAGCCCCAGGACAGGGGGCTCGACTGAAGCTTTCTTT
TRBD1 | TRBJ2-2 | many | 13 | TRBV7-7 | CASSPGGGGELFF | TGTGCCAGCAGCCCAGGGGGTGGCGGGGAGCTGTTTTTT
TRBD2 | TRBJ2-1 | . | 17 | TRBV7-6 | CASSSLLRGSSYNEQFF | TGTGCCAGCAGCTCCCTTTTGCGGGGGAGCTCCTACAATGAGCAGTTCTTC
TRBD1 | TRBJ2-5 | many | 14 | TRBV29-1 | CSGKIGTGQETQYF | TGCAGCGGGAAAATCGGGACAGGGCAAGAGACCCAGTACTTC
. | TRBJ2-1 | many | 14 | TRBV9 | CASMRGGASDEQFF | TGTGCCAGCATGAGAGGAGGGGCGTCTGATGAGCAGTTCTTC
. | TRBJ2-7 | many | 14 | TRBV6-1 | CASGVSGASYEQYF | TGTGCCAGCGGGGTTAGCGGCGCCTCCTACGAGCAGTACTTC
. | TRBJ2-7 | many | 14 | TRBV12-3/TRBV12-4 | CASRKGSALYEQYF | TGTGCCAGCAGGAAGGGATCCGCGCTCTACGAGCAGTACTTC
. | TRBJ2-2 | many | 16 | TRBV5-1 | CASSLDGGSNTGELFF | TGCGCCAGCAGCTTAGATGGCGGCTCGAACACCGGGGAGCTGTTTTTT
TRBD1 | TRBJ1-1 | many | 15 | TRBV6-5 | CASSYEGTVNTEAFF | TGTGCCAGCAGTTACGAGGGGACAGTGAACACTGAAGCTTTCTTT
TRBD1 | TRBJ1-1 | few | 14 | TRBV6-5 | CASSYGTGNTEAFF | TGTGCCAGCAGTTACGGGACAGGGAACACTGAAGCTTTCTTT
TRBD2 | TRBJ2-4 | many | 18 | TRBV19 | CASSPRTSGGLAKNIQYF | TGTGCCAGTAGTCCCAGGACTAGCGGGGGCCTAGCCAAAAACATTCAGTACTTC
TRBD2 | TRBJ2-1 | many | 15 | TRBV29-1 | CSGKRTSGRASEQFF | TGCAGCGGTAAACGCACTAGCGGGAGGGCCAGCGAGCAGTTCTTC
. | TRBJ1-6 | many | 15 | TRBV12-3/TRBV12-4 | CASSFAVTYNSPLHF | TGTGCCAGCAGTTTTGCGGTTACTTATAATTCACCCCTCCACTTT
. | TRBJ1-2 | few | 15 | TRBV3-1 | CASSQGGTGSYGYTF | TGTGCCAGCAGCCAAGGGGGAACAGGGAGCTATGGCTACACCTTC
. | TRBJ2-7 | . | 14 | TRBV11-3 | CASSLGGRNYEQYF | TGTGCCAGCAGCTTAGGGGGACGGAACTACGAGCAGTACTTC
TRBD2 | TRBJ2-7 | many | 14 | TRBV7-8 | CASSRIAGFDEQYF | TGTGCCAGCAGTCGGATAGCGGGATTCGACGAGCAGTACTTC
. | TRBJ2-3 | many | 15 | TRBV6-5 | CASSSLPAAVPRQYF | TGTGCCAGCAGCTCACTCCCGGCCGCGGTCCCAAGGCAGTATTTT
. | TRBJ2-3 | . | 18 | TRBV7-8 | CASSLPRRESMRTDTQYF | TGTGCCAGCAGCTTACCTCGCAGGGAATCCATGCGCACAGATACGCAGTATTTT
. | TRBJ1-6 | many | 14 | TRBV20-1 | CSARDTGVNSPLHF | TGCAGTGCTAGAGATACGGGGGTCAATTCACCCCTCCACTTT
. | TRBJ2-5 | . | 14 | TRBV20-1 | CSASSVFVVETQYF | TGCAGTGCTTCTAGTGTATTCGTCGTGGAGACCCAGTACTTC
. | TRBJ1-2 | many | 13 | TRBV12-3/TRBV12-4 | CASSLNRAYGYTF | TGTGCCAGCAGTTTGAACAGGGCCTATGGCTACACCTTC
. | TRBJ2-5 | many | 14 | TRBV29-1 | CSVEVGGLQETQYF | TGCAGCGTTGAAGTGGGAGGATTACAAGAGACCCAGTACTTC
. | TRBJ2-7 | many | 15 | TRBV6-5 | CASSYSDSVGYEQYF | TGTGCCAGCAGTTACTCGGATTCAGTAGGGTACGAGCAGTACTTC
. | TRBJ2-3 | . | 14 | TRBV2 | CASMPRAVTDTQYF | TGTGCCAGCATGCCCCGGGCGGTCACAGATACGCAGTATTTT
TRBD2 | TRBJ2-7 | few | 16 | TRBV9 | CASSVDPVAGGYEQYF | TGTGCCAGCAGCGTAGATCCCGTCGCGGGGGGATACGAGCAGTACTTC
. | TRBJ2-7 | many | 13 | TRBV6-1 | CASNGQGSYEQYF | TGTGCCAGCAATGGTCAGGGATCCTACGAGCAGTACTTC
. | TRBJ2-1 | many | 16 | TRBV5-1 | CASSLGQASSYNEQFF | TGCGCCAGCAGCTTGGGCCAGGCTAGCTCCTACAATGAGCAGTTCTTC
TRBD1 | TRBJ2-3 | . | 16 | TRBV24-1 | CATSDLRAGGTGTQYF | TGTGCCACCAGTGATTTGAGGGCAGGGGGAACAGGTACGCAGTATTTT
TRBD1 | TRBJ2-3 | few | 17 | TRBV11-3 | CASSPPGQGVVTDTQYF | TGTGCCAGCAGCCCGCCGGGACAGGGGGTCGTCACAGATACGCAGTATTTT
. | TRBJ1-6 | many | 14 | TRBV20-1 | CSNIGAGADSPLHF | TGCAGTAACATCGGGGCAGGGGCAGATTCACCCCTCCACTTT
TRBD2 | TRBJ2-5 | many | 15 | TRBV5-1 | CASSPGRAGQETQYF | TGCGCCAGCAGCCCGGGGAGGGCCGGCCAAGAGACCCAGTACTTC
. | TRBJ2-7 | many | 11 | TRBV3-1 | CASSRNDEQYF | TGTGCCAGCAGCCGGAATGACGAGCAGTACTTC